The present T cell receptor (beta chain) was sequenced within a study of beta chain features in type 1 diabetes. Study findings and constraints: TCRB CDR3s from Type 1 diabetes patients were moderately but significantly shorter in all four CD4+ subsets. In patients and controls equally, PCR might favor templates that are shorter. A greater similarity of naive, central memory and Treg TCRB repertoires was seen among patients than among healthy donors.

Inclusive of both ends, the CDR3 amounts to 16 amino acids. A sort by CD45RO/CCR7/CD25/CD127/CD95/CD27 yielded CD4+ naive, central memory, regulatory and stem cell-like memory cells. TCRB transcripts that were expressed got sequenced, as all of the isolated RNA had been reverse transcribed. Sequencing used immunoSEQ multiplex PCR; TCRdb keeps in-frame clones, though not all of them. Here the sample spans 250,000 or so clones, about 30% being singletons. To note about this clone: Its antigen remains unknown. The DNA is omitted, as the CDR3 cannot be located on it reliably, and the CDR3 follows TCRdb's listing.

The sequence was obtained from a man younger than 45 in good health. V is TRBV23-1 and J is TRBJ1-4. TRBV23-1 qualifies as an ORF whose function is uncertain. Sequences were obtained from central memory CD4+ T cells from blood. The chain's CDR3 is CASSQEESFGVKNCFF.